This T cell receptor (beta chain) was profiled in a study of Graves' ophthalmopathy and Graves' hyperthyroidism. Study-level points and caveats: Blood contained most expanded thyroid clonotypes exceeding 0.001 frequency. Using a 13-signature model, the authors split ophthalmopathy from stable hyperthyroidism, with about 90% sensitivity and 70% to 83% specificity.

Germline CDR1 reads MDHEN; CDR2 reads SYDVKM. Trimming cost V 4 bases and J 4 bases, with 16 bases left between them. CDR3 length: 15 amino acids. CDR3 regions of TCR beta were amplified from RNA transcripts. The authors performed first-round RT-PCR with HTBI primers and then a second-round multiplex PCR. TCRdb passed the multiplex PCR reads through MiXCR, listing each CDR3 protein once. The table shows some 400,000 distinct CDR3 sequences, with 15% to 20% occurring only once. Establishment of the diagnosis relied upon clinical symptoms, serum thyroxine, TRAb, thyroid ultrasound and orbital computed tomography. PBMCs came from about 10 ml of fresh peripheral blood. This clonotype was observed at least ten times. Its antigen is currently unknown.

Source material: peripheral blood. The rearrangement uses TRBV28 and TRBJ1-2; the D gene is possibly TRBD1 (5 bases). This TCR was recovered from a woman between 18 and 30 years old with Graves' ophthalmopathy. The CDR3 spells CASSSPGTVLYGYTF. The CDR3 coding sequence is TGTGCCAGCAGTTCCCCCGGGACGGTACTCTATGGCTACACCTTC.